These 25 T cell receptor beta chains originate from one sample sequenced in a study of T cell responses to AZD1222 COVID-19 vaccine. Repertoires were generated with immunoSEQ multiplex PCR, while TCRdb's copy carries only in-frame clones and drops some. The table shows about 84,000 clones, with 70% to 90% occurring only once. Material: peripheral blood, obtained on day 0 of AZD1222 vaccination. These receptors came from an adult in good health.

The rearrangement joins TRBV10-3 to TRBJ2-5; D gene ambiguous. The CDR3 contains 14 residues. Germline values: CDR1 ENHRY, CDR2 SYGVKD. With 6 bases removed from V and 2 bases from J, the gap between germline ends came to 13 bases. The CDR3 DNA reads TGTGCCATCAGGAAGGAACAGACACAAGAGACCCAGTACTTC. The encoded protein is CAIRKEQTQETQYF.

This clone was found once. This sequence joins TRBV7-8 and TRBJ1-1; 7 nucleotides agree with TRBD1. Per germline, CDR1 SGHVS and CDR2 FQNEAQ. The CDR3 covers 14 residues. V lost 0 bases, J lost 4 bases, and 2 bases stayed unmatched. DNA of the CDR3: TGTGCCAGCAGCTTAGCGCAGGGGGGCACTGAAGCTTTCTTT. The encoded protein is CASSLAQGGTEAFF. The entire variable domain, with the rest obtained from reference TRBV7-8 and TRBJ1-1, is as follows: GAGVSQSPRYKVAKRGQDVALRCDPISGHVSLFWYQQALGQGPEFLTYFQNEAQLDKSGLPSDRFFAERPEGSVSTLKIQRTQQEDSAVYLCASSLAQGGTEAFFGQGTRLTVV.

J is TRBJ2-2 and V is TRBV7-6; weak D call: TRBD1 (6 bases). V was pared by 3 bases and J by 1 base, with 9 bases between. This CDR3 region has 15 residues. The V gene's germline CDR1 is SGHVS and CDR2 FNYEAQ. The CDR3: CASSLRGLNTGELFF. In DNA, the CDR3 is TGTGCCAGCAGCTTGAGGGGGTTGAACACCGGGGAGCTGTTTTTT.

J is TRBJ2-5 and V is TRBV2, with TRBD2 as a possible D gene (6 bases). CDR1 is SNHLY, CDR2 FYNNEI, per germline. This CDR3 region has 16 residues. The germline V and J ends were trimmed by 5 bases and 0 bases, with 16 bases remaining between them. The DNA of the CDR3 is TGTGCCAGCAGTTTCGGACTAACGGCATACCAAGAGACCCAGTACTTC. It codes for CASSFGLTAYQETQYF.

This chain joins TRBV18 and TRBJ1-1; TRBD1 matches 10 bases. The CDR3 has 17 amino acids. V shed 1 base and J 0 bases; nucleotides not matched to a gene: 5. The germline V gene encodes CDR1 KGHSH and CDR2 LQKENI. CDR3 protein: CASSPLGQGIVNTEAFF. The CDR3 nucleotides are TGTGCCAGCTCACCACTGGGACAGGGGATAGTGAACACTGAAGCTTTCTTT.

The V and J genes are TRBV10-2 and TRBJ2-2; 7 positions match TRBD1. The V gene end was trimmed by 6 bases and the J gene end by 0 bases; junction bases not matched to a gene: 1. CDR3 length: 14 amino acids. The germline gives CDR1 WSHSY, CDR2 SAAADI. CDR3 coding DNA: TGCGCCAGCAGGGGACAGACGAACACCGGGGAGCTGTTTTTT. As protein: CASRGQTNTGELFF.

V and J are TRBV6-1 and TRBJ1-5; D not certain. The CDR3 is 15 amino acids. Germline V gives CDR1 MNHNS, CDR2 SASEGT. The V end lost 1 base, the J end lost 5 bases, and 12 bases lay between the germline ends. The CDR3 DNA is TGTGCCAGCAGTGAAGGTAACTCAAATTATCAGCCCCAGCATTTT. Its protein is CASSEGNSNYQPQHF.

The chain has TRBV19 and TRBJ1-3; D possibly corresponds to TRBD1 (5 bases). Trimming cost V 6 bases and J 5 bases, with 17 bases left between them. This CDR3 spans 15 amino acids. Germline CDR1 and CDR2: LNHDA and SQIVND (reference sequence). The CDR3 sequence: CASSSTVEARNTIYF. The CDR3 DNA is TGTGCCAGTAGCTCGACAGTCGAAGCGAGAAACACCATATATTTT. Full variable domain (rest looked up from reference TRBV19 and TRBJ1-3): DGGITQSPKYLFRKEGQNVTLSCEQNLNHDAMYWYRQDPGQGLRLIYYSQIVNDFQKGDIAEGYSVSREKKESFPLTVTSAQKNPTAFYLCASSSTVEARNTIYFGEGSWLTVV.

This chain connects TRBV29-1 to TRBJ2-1; perhaps D is TRBD1 or TRBD2 (5 bases each). Per germline, CDR1 SQVTM and CDR2 ANQGSEA. The CDR3 has 12 amino acids. Trimming took 8 bases from V and 4 from J, leaving 12 bases between them. The CDR3 sequence: CSIIWGYNEQFF. The DNA for the CDR3 is TGCAGCATTATATGGGGGTACAATGAGCAGTTCTTC.

The chain combines TRBV4-1 with TRBJ1-2; the match to TRBD1 covers 7 bases. Trimming removed 0 bases from V and 7 bases from J; junction bases left unmatched: 14. Per the germline V gene, CDR1 is MGHRA and CDR2 is YSYEKL. This CDR3 contains 17 residues. The CDR3 DNA reads as TGCGCCAGCAGCCAAGATTTAGGGGGCCGGGCACGGTCTGGCTACACCTTC. Amino acid sequence: CASSQDLGGRARSGYTF.

There are a few counts of this clone. The chain is built from TRBV7-3 and TRBJ2-1; D is perhaps TRBD1 or TRBD2 (5 bases each). V dropped 2 bases and J dropped 0 bases, with 11 bases sitting between them. Germline CDR1 and CDR2: SGHTA and FQGTGA. The CDR3 contains 16 residues. CDR3 sequence: CASSLLGESSYNEQFF. DNA of the CDR3: TGTGCCAGCAGCTTACTGGGGGAGAGCTCCTACAATGAGCAGTTCTTC.

V is TRBV7-6 and J is TRBJ1-2, with TRBD1 identical over 8 bases. The J segment lost 2 bases and the V segment lost 4 bases, leaving 12 bases of the junction unmatched. The V gene's germline CDR1 is SGHVS and CDR2 FNYEAQ. CDR3 length: 17 amino acids. This CDR3 is CASSYLGTGQINYGYTF. For the CDR3, the DNA is TGTGCCAGCAGCTACCTAGGGACAGGTCAAATCAACTATGGCTACACCTTC. Based on the CDR3 plus reference TRBV7-6 and TRBJ1-2, the full variable domain is GAGVSQSPRYKVTKRGQDVALRCDPISGHVSLYWYRQALGQGPEFLTYFNYEAQQDKSGLPNDRFSAERPEGSISTLTIQRTEQRDSAMYRCASSYLGTGQINYGYTFGSGTRLTVV.

The chain combines TRBV6-2 or TRBV6-3 with TRBJ2-1; D may be TRBD1 or TRBD2 (5 bases each). Germline V gene lookup returns CDR1 MNHEY and CDR2 SVGEGT. CDR3 length: 15 amino acids. V was pared by 6 bases and J by 8 bases, with 20 bases between. The CDR3 here is CASSPDGRGSHEQFF. The CDR3 DNA is TGTGCCAGCAGCCCGGACGGCCGGGGCAGCCATGAGCAGTTCTTC.

The chain joins TRBV7-9 to TRBJ1-2; D might be TRBD1 (5 bases). In germline, CDR1 is SEHNR, CDR2 FQNEAQ (reference sequence). The CDR3 consists of 14 residues. Trimming took off 2 bases at V and 4 bases at J, with 11 bases between the two ends. For the CDR3, the DNA is TGTGCCAGCAGCTTAAATCAGGGAGCCTATGGCTACACCTTC. Translation: CASSLNQGAYGYTF.

The chain links TRBV7-9 to TRBJ1-2, with no clear D. Deletions cut 1 base from V and 7 bases from J, with 13 bases between. The germline gives CDR1 SEHNR, CDR2 FQNEAQ (reference sequence). The CDR3 has 14 amino acids. The CDR3 nucleotides are TGTGCCAGCAGCTTAGACACCATAGGTGGTGGCTACACCTTC. Translated, it gives CASSLDTIGGGYTF.

J is TRBJ1-2 and V is TRBV7-9; D gene unclear. Germline V gene lookup returns CDR1 SEHNR and CDR2 FQNEAQ (reference sequence). The CDR3 is 14 residues long. V was cut by 4 bases and J by 4 bases, with 13 bases left in between. CDR3 residues: CASSSLPRFYGYTF. CDR3 bases: TGTGCCAGCAGCTCCCTGCCCCGCTTCTATGGCTACACCTTC.

This chain links TRBV2 with TRBJ2-7; 7 nucleotides match TRBD2. The germline CDR1 and CDR2 sequences are SNHLY and FYNNEI. Trimming at V came to 4 bases and at J to 4 bases, leaving 7 bases not matched to a gene. This CDR3 has 14 amino acids. The CDR3 reads CASSVRGGPYEQYF. In DNA, the CDR3 is TGTGCCAGCAGTGTTAGGGGAGGGCCTTACGAGCAGTACTTC.

The gene calls are TRBV7-3 and TRBJ2-3; 7 positions agree with TRBD2. The V gene's germline CDR1 is SGHTA and CDR2 FQGTGA. Germline trimming cut 5 bases from V and 4 bases from J; bases unmatched to any gene: 9. The CDR3 extends over 15 amino acids. The CDR3 loop is CASSPAGAGPDTQYF. In nucleotides, the CDR3 is TGTGCCAGCAGCCCGGCGGGAGCTGGGCCAGATACGCAGTATTTT.

The chain couples TRBV27 to TRBJ1-5, with 7 bases aligning to TRBD1. Germline assignment: CDR1 MNHEY and CDR2 SMNVEV (reference sequence). The CDR3 is 17 amino acids. The V segment lost 4 bases and the J segment 4 bases; nucleotides outside the gene matches: 13. This chain's CDR3 is CASSYRQGGVGNQPQHF. The CDR3 DNA sequence: TGTGCCAGCAGTTACCGACAGGGCGGAGTTGGGAATCAGCCCCAGCATTTT.

Relative to its sample, this clone is medium-sized. The V call is TRBV6-5, the J call TRBJ2-3; 8 bases match TRBD2. V lost 5 bases to trimming and J lost 5 bases; unmatched junction nucleotides: 6. CDR1 is MNHEY, CDR2 SVGAGI, per germline. The CDR3 runs 14 residues. CDR3 in amino acids: CASSNGLAIDTQYF. DNA for the CDR3: TGTGCCAGCAGTAATGGACTAGCAATAGATACGCAGTATTTT.

This clone was seen a single time. The chain employs TRBV4-3 and TRBJ2-7, with D hard to call. Germline-derived CDR1 and CDR2 are LGHNA and YSLEER. CDR3 size: 15 residues. V gave up 4 bases and J gave up 3 bases, with 16 bases separating them. The CDR3 DNA is TGCGCCAGCAGCCCCGGGCAGCCCAACAACTACGAGCAGTACTTC. Residues: CASSPGQPNNYEQYF.

The V gene is TRBV19, the J gene TRBJ1-1; D is perhaps TRBD1 (6 bases). There are 16 residues in the CDR3. The germline CDR1 and CDR2 sequences are LNHDA and SQIVND (reference sequence). V shed 6 bases and J shed 1 base, with 18 bases lying between them. CDR3 in amino acids: CASRSPSGTQNTEAFF. The DNA for the CDR3 is TGTGCCAGTAGAAGCCCATCGGGGACACAGAACACTGAAGCTTTCTTT.

This chain uses TRBV19 with TRBJ1-2; D is unclear. Germline V gene sequence: CDR1 LNHDA, CDR2 SQIVND (reference sequence). The CDR3 length is 14 residues. V lost 2 bases and J 5 bases, leaving 12 bases between the germline ends. This CDR3 is CASSISDGRYGYTF. Here the CDR3 DNA reads TGTGCCAGTAGTATAAGTGACGGAAGATATGGCTACACCTTC.

The chain joins TRBV19 to TRBJ2-4; D is possibly TRBD2 (6 bases). The CDR3 consists of 16 residues. The V and J ends lost 7 bases and 0 bases respectively, with 16 bases between them. Per the germline V gene, CDR1 is LNHDA and CDR2 is SQIVND (reference sequence). The CDR3: CASNRGGELAKNIQYF. CDR3 coding DNA: TGTGCCAGTAACCGGGGCGGGGAACTAGCCAAAAACATTCAGTACTTC.

This chain joins TRBV5-1 and TRBJ1-1; D is ambiguous. V was clipped by 0 bases and J by 1 base, with 4 bases between them. Per germline, CDR1 SGHRS and CDR2 YFSETQ. There are 13 residues in the CDR3. The CDR3 coding sequence is TGCGCCAGCAGCTTGGGGACGAACACTGAAGCTTTCTTT. Residues: CASSLGTNTEAFF. Based on the CDR3 plus reference TRBV5-1 and TRBJ1-1, the full variable domain is KAGVTQTPRYLIKTRGQQVTLSCSPISGHRSVSWYQQTPGQGLQFLFEYFSETQRNKGNFPGRFSGRQFSNSRSEMNVSTLELGDSALYLCASSLGTNTEAFFGQGTRLTVV.